This paragraph covers one TCR beta chain sequence. TCRdb's table, derived via immunoSEQ multiplex PCR, lists solely in-frame clones and lacks some. The profile shows about 38,000 clones, over 80% of them singletons. These data belong to a study of T cell changes during pregnancy in multiple sclerosis. The CDR3 runs to 15 residues. CDR1 is SGDLS and CDR2 is YYNGEE in the germline V gene. The V and J ends lost 4 bases and 5 bases respectively, with 18 bases between them. The sequencing used CD4+ T cells from peripheral blood mononuclear cells, collected in the third trimester of pregnancy. The source is a female donor in good health, enrolled as a control in a pregnancy study. The V gene is TRBV9, the J gene TRBJ2-5, with D possibly TRBD2 on 6 matching bases. The CDR3 is CASSTPFPRGETQYF. The CDR3 coding sequence is TGTGCCAGCAGCACCCCGTTTCCCCGGGGGGAGACCCAGTACTTC.